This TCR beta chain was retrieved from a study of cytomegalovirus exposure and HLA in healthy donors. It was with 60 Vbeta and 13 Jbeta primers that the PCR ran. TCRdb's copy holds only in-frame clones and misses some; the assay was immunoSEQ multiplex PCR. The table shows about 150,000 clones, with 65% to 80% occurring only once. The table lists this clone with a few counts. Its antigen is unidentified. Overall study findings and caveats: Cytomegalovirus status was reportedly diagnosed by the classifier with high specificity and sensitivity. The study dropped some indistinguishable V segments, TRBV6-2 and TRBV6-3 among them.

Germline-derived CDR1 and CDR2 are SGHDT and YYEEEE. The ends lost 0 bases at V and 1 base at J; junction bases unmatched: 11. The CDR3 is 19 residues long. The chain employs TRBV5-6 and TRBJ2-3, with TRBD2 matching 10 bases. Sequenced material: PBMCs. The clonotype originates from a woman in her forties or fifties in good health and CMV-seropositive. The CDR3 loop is CASSLGVKRGGYGTDTQYF. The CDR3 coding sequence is TGTGCCAGCAGCTTGGGGGTAAAGCGGGGGGGCTACGGCACAGATACGCAGTATTTT.